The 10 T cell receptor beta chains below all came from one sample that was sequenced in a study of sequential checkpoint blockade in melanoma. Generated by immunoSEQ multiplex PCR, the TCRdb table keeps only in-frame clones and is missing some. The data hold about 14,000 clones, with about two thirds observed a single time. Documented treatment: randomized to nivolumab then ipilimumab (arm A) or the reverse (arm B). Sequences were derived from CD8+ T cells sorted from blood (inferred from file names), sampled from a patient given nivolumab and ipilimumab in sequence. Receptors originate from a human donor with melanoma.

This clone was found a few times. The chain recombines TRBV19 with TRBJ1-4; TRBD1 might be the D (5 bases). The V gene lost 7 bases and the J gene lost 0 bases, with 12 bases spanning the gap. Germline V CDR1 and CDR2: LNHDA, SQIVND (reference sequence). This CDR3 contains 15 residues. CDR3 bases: TGTGCCAGTAACATTAAGACAGCAACTAATGAAAAACTGTTTTTT. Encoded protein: CASNIKTATNEKLFF.

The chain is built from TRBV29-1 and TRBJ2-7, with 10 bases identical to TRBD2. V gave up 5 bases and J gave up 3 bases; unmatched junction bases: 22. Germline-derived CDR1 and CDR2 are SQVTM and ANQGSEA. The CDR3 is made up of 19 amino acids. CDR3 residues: CSVTGVSGTSAEFHYEQYF. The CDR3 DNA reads TGCAGCGTTACCGGCGTCTCAGGGACTAGCGCCGAATTCCACTACGAGCAGTACTTC.

The CDR3: CAISGQGVSYEQYF. The CDR3 DNA sequence: TGTGCCATCTCAGGACAGGGTGTTTCCTACGAGCAGTACTTC. The J gene is TRBJ2-5, the V gene TRBV10-3, with 8 bases identical to TRBD1. The DNA matches TRBJ2-7 better at its end, which makes the J call doubtful. This CDR3 comprises 14 residues. Germline V gene data show CDR1 as ENHRY and CDR2 as SYGVKD.

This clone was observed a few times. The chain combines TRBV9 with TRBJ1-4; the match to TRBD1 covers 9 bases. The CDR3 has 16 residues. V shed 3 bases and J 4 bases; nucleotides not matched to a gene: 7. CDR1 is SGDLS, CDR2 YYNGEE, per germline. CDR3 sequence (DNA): TGTGCCAGCAGCGCCCGTTCGGACAGGGGTAATGAAAAACTGTTTTTT. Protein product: CASSARSDRGNEKLFF.

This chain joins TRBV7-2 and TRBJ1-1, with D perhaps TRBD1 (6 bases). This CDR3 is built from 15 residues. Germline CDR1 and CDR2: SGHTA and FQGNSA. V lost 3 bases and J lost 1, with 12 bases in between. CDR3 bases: TGTGCCAGCAGCTTCGCCTGGACAGCGAACACTGAAGCTTTCTTT. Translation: CASSFAWTANTEAFF.

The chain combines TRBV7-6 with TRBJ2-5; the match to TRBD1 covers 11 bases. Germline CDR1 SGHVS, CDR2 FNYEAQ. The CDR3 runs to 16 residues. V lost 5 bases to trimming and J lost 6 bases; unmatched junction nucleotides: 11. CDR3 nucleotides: TGTGCCAGCAGCCACCCCCGGGACAGGGGGACCCAGACCCAGTACTTC. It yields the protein CASSHPRDRGTQTQYF. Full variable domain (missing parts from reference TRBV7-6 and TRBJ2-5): GAGVSQSPRYKVTKRGQDVALRCDPISGHVSLYWYRQALGQGPEFLTYFNYEAQQDKSGLPNDRFSAERPEGSISTLTIQRTEQRDSAMYRCASSHPRDRGTQTQYFGPGTRLLVL.

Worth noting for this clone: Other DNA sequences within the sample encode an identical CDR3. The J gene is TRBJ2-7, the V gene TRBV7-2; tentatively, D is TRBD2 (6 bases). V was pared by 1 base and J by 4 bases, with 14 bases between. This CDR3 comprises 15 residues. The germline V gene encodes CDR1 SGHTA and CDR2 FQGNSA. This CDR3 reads CASSLGGGISYEQYF. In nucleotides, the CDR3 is TGTGCCAGCAGCTTAGGGGGAGGCATTTCGTACGAGCAGTACTTC.

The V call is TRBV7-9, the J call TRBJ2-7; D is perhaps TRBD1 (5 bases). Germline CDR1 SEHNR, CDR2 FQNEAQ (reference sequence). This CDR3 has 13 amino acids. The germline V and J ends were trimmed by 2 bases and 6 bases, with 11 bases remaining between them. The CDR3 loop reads CASSLTGPFEQYF. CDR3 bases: TGTGCCAGCAGCTTAACAGGTCCCTTCGAGCAGTACTTC.

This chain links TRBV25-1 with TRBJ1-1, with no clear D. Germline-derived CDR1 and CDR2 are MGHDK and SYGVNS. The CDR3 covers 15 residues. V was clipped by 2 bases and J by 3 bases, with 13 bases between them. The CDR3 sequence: CASSEQRQRDTEAFF. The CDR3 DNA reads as TGTGCCAGCAGTGAACAGCGGCAGCGGGACACTGAAGCTTTCTTT.

CDR3 nucleotide sequence: TGTGCCAGCAGCCCTGGGCCGGACTACGAGCAGTACTTC. It codes for CASSPGPDYEQYF. The chain has TRBV7-6 and TRBJ2-7; D not certain. Germline CDR1 and CDR2: SGHVS and FNYEAQ. CDR3 size: 13 residues. Trimming removed 5 bases at V and 3 bases at J, with 11 bases between.